The rows below give T cell receptor beta chains drawn from one sample of a study of immune cell composition in non-small cell lung cancer. Profiling relied on immunoSEQ multiplex PCR, and the TCRdb table lists in-frame clones only, not all of them. The sample holds 8,000 or so clones, 68% seen once. The specimen was lung tumor tissue. The source of these receptors is a human donor with non-small cell lung cancer. CDR3s include the opening cysteine and the closing phenylalanine or tryptophan. Each record gives: CDR3 protein, CDR3 DNA, V gene, clone size, J gene, D gene. A D gene is named only where the DNA matches it firmly. The size entry is marked missing in some rows and otherwise reads once, few, many or a size class.

cdr3_aa: CASRYPGQGYGYTF
cdr3_nt: TGTGCCAGCAGATATCCGGGACAGGGGTATGGCTACACCTTC
v_call: TRBV6-5
clone_size: large
j_call: TRBJ1-2
d_call: TRBD1

cdr3_aa: CASRSGSVADTQYF
cdr3_nt: TGTGCCAGTAGGTCTGGCTCTGTGGCAGATACGCAGTATTTT
v_call: TRBV19
clone_size: NA
j_call: TRBJ2-3
d_call: NA

cdr3_aa: CASRQGGYTF
cdr3_nt: TGTGCCAGTAGACAGGGTGGCTACACCTTC
v_call: TRBV19
clone_size: medium-sized
j_call: TRBJ1-2
d_call: NA

cdr3_aa: CASSTGDRGWTEAFF
cdr3_nt: TGTGCCAGCAGTACCGGCGACAGGGGGTGGACTGAAGCTTTCTTT
v_call: TRBV6-5
clone_size: NA
j_call: TRBJ1-1
d_call: TRBD1

cdr3_aa: CASRPGTGRNQPQHF
cdr3_nt: TGTGCCAGCAGGCCCGGGACAGGACGCAATCAGCCCCAGCATTTT
v_call: TRBV27
clone_size: few
j_call: TRBJ1-5
d_call: TRBD1

cdr3_aa: CATRDRGTEAFF
cdr3_nt: TGTGCCACTCGGGACAGGGGAACTGAAGCTTTCTTT
v_call: TRBV19
clone_size: few
j_call: TRBJ1-1
d_call: TRBD1

cdr3_aa: CASSQGLEAFF
cdr3_nt: TGTGCCAGCAGCCAGGGGCTAGAAGCTTTCTTT
v_call: TRBV14
clone_size: NA
j_call: TRBJ1-1
d_call: NA

cdr3_aa: CATSRRLGLADEQYF
cdr3_nt: TGTGCCACCAGCAGGAGGTTGGGACTAGCCGACGAGCAGTACTTC
v_call: TRBV15
clone_size: NA
j_call: TRBJ2-7
d_call: TRBD2

cdr3_aa: CASSFLPDSPYGYTF
cdr3_nt: TGTGCCAGCAGCTTCCTCCCGGACAGCCCTTATGGCTACACCTTC
v_call: TRBV7-2
clone_size: NA
j_call: TRBJ1-2
d_call: NA

cdr3_aa: CASSWTGLGGNTIYF
cdr3_nt: TGTGCCAGCAGCTGGACAGGGCTCGGTGGAAACACCATATATTTT
v_call: TRBV5-6
clone_size: NA
j_call: TRBJ1-3
d_call: TRBD1

cdr3_aa: CASSYESNQPQHF
cdr3_nt: TGTGCCAGCAGTTATGAGAGCAATCAGCCCCAGCATTTT
v_call: TRBV28
clone_size: NA
j_call: TRBJ1-5
d_call: NA

cdr3_aa: CASSYEGGRWEKLFF
cdr3_nt: TGTGCCAGCAGCTACGAGGGGGGGAGGTGGGAAAAACTGTTTTTT
v_call: TRBV28
clone_size: NA
j_call: TRBJ1-4
d_call: NA

cdr3_aa: CASSWGGDTDTQYF
cdr3_nt: TGCGCCAGCAGCTGGGGAGGGGACACAGATACGCAGTATTTT
v_call: TRBV5-1
clone_size: NA
j_call: TRBJ2-3
d_call: TRBD2

cdr3_aa: CASSFLDRDGDTQYF
cdr3_nt: TGTGCCAGCAGCTTCCTGGACAGGGACGGAGATACGCAGTATTTT
v_call: TRBV13
clone_size: NA
j_call: TRBJ2-3
d_call: TRBD1

cdr3_aa: CASSFGTSFTDTQYF
cdr3_nt: TGTGCCAGCAGTTTCGGGACATCATTCACAGATACGCAGTATTTT
v_call: TRBV28
clone_size: NA
j_call: TRBJ2-3
d_call: NA

cdr3_aa: CASREGYEKLFF
cdr3_nt: TGTGCCAGCAGAGAGGGATATGAAAAACTGTTTTTT
v_call: TRBV2
clone_size: NA
j_call: TRBJ1-4
d_call: NA

cdr3_aa: CASSYSIQEEDGYTF
cdr3_nt: TGTGCCAGCAGTTACTCCATACAGGAAGAGGATGGCTACACCTTC
v_call: TRBV6-5
clone_size: few
j_call: TRBJ1-2
d_call: NA

cdr3_aa: CASSYPTGTSAGYTF
cdr3_nt: TGTGCCAGCAGTTACCCGACAGGGACATCTGCTGGCTACACCTTC
v_call: TRBV6-6
clone_size: NA
j_call: TRBJ1-2
d_call: TRBD1

cdr3_aa: CASSLSSYEQYF
cdr3_nt: TGTGCCAGCAGCCTGAGCTCCTACGAGCAGTACTTC
v_call: TRBV7-2
clone_size: NA
j_call: TRBJ2-7
d_call: NA

cdr3_aa: CASSPLSLGGNTQYF
cdr3_nt: TGCGCCAGCAGTCCCCTGAGCCTAGGGGGAAATACGCAGTATTTT
v_call: TRBV5-1
clone_size: few
j_call: TRBJ2-3
d_call: NA

cdr3_aa: CASNTGQGNSPLHF
cdr3_nt: TGTGCCAGCAATACGGGACAGGGGAATTCACCCCTCCACTTT
v_call: TRBV6-6
clone_size: NA
j_call: TRBJ1-6
d_call: TRBD1

cdr3_aa: CASSLAGGVSSYEQYF
cdr3_nt: TGTGCCAGCAGCTTAGCCGGGGGGGTTAGCTCCTACGAGCAGTACTTC
v_call: TRBV9
clone_size: NA
j_call: TRBJ2-7
d_call: TRBD2

cdr3_aa: CAWSQTQQETQYF
cdr3_nt: TGTGCCTGGAGCCAAACGCAGCAAGAGACCCAGTACTTC
v_call: TRBV30
clone_size: NA
j_call: TRBJ2-5
d_call: NA

cdr3_aa: CASRHRGTQYF
cdr3_nt: TGTGCCAGCAGACACAGGGGAACGCAGTATTTT
v_call: TRBV6-6
clone_size: NA
j_call: TRBJ2-3
d_call: TRBD1

cdr3_aa: CASSLRERATEAFF
cdr3_nt: TGTGCCAGCAGCTTAAGGGAGAGGGCTACTGAAGCTTTCTTT
v_call: TRBV7-2
clone_size: once
j_call: TRBJ1-1
d_call: NA

cdr3_aa: CASSLSFLTDTQYF
cdr3_nt: TGTGCCAGCAGCCTCTCGTTCCTCACAGATACGCAGTATTTT
v_call: TRBV5-4
clone_size: NA
j_call: TRBJ2-3
d_call: NA

cdr3_aa: CASSPRSEGTEAFF
cdr3_nt: TGTGCCAGCAGCCCTAGATCCGAGGGAACTGAAGCTTTCTTT
v_call: TRBV5-5
clone_size: NA
j_call: TRBJ1-1
d_call: NA

cdr3_aa: CASSSRTSGELSTDTQYF
cdr3_nt: TGTGCCAGCAGCTCACGGACTAGCGGGGAGCTTAGCACAGATACGCAGTATTTT
v_call: TRBV7-2
clone_size: NA
j_call: TRBJ2-3
d_call: TRBD2

cdr3_aa: CAWSVGGPTDTQYF
cdr3_nt: TGTGCCTGGAGTGTGGGAGGGCCCACAGATACGCAGTATTTT
v_call: TRBV30
clone_size: NA
j_call: TRBJ2-3
d_call: TRBD2

cdr3_aa: CAWSWTDNEQFF
cdr3_nt: TGTGCCTGGAGTTGGACAGACAATGAGCAGTTCTTC
v_call: TRBV30
clone_size: medium-sized
j_call: TRBJ2-1
d_call: NA

cdr3_aa: CASSQIRDSYEQYF
cdr3_nt: TGTGCCAGTAGCCAAATCCGGGACAGCTACGAGCAGTACTTC
v_call: TRBV19
clone_size: few
j_call: TRBJ2-7
d_call: TRBD1

cdr3_aa: CASSATGGWTEAFF
cdr3_nt: TGTGCCAGCAGCGCGACAGGGGGGTGGACTGAAGCTTTCTTT
v_call: TRBV7-3
clone_size: NA
j_call: TRBJ1-1
d_call: TRBD1

cdr3_aa: CASSLEGLAAPESYNEQFF
cdr3_nt: TGCGCCAGCAGCTTGGAAGGACTAGCGGCCCCGGAATCCTACAATGAGCAGTTCTTC
v_call: TRBV5-1
clone_size: NA
j_call: TRBJ2-1
d_call: TRBD2

cdr3_aa: CASSLYPPGLSRELGPNSNQPQHF
cdr3_nt: TGTGCCAGCAGTTTATATCCCCCAGGGTTGAGCAGGGAATTAGGCCCTAATAGCAATCAGCCCCAGCATTTT
v_call: TRBV28
clone_size: few
j_call: TRBJ1-5
d_call: NA

cdr3_aa: CASSIAEENFNTEAFF
cdr3_nt: TGTGCCAGTAGTATAGCTGAGGAAAACTTTAACACTGAAGCTTTCTTT
v_call: TRBV19
clone_size: NA
j_call: TRBJ1-1
d_call: NA

cdr3_aa: CASRQGAGNTIYF
cdr3_nt: TGTGCCAGCCGACAGGGTGCCGGAAACACCATATATTTT
v_call: TRBV18
clone_size: NA
j_call: TRBJ1-3
d_call: TRBD1

cdr3_aa: CASTLTSANPRNEQFF
cdr3_nt: TGTGCCAGTACCCTGACTAGCGCAAACCCAAGGAATGAGCAGTTCTTC
v_call: TRBV19
clone_size: once
j_call: TRBJ2-1
d_call: TRBD2

cdr3_aa: CASSGQSNQPQHF
cdr3_nt: TGTGCCAGCAGCGGACAGTCCAATCAGCCCCAGCATTTT
v_call: TRBV6-5
clone_size: once
j_call: TRBJ1-5
d_call: NA

cdr3_aa: CASSPGQGYSGNTIYF
cdr3_nt: TGTGCCAGTAGTCCGGGACAAGGCTACTCTGGAAACACCATATATTTT
v_call: TRBV19
clone_size: NA
j_call: TRBJ1-3
d_call: NA

cdr3_aa: CASRTYVGENTIYF
cdr3_nt: TGTGCCAGCAGAACCTACGTCGGGGAAAACACCATATATTTT
v_call: TRBV6-6
clone_size: few
j_call: TRBJ1-3
d_call: NA

cdr3_aa: CASRTGQGGQPQHF
cdr3_nt: TGTGCCAGCAGAACGGGACAGGGGGGACAGCCCCAGCATTTT
v_call: TRBV6-5
clone_size: once
j_call: TRBJ1-5
d_call: TRBD1

cdr3_aa: CASSPGLAGEDEQYF
cdr3_nt: TGTGCCAGCAGCCCCGGACTAGCGGGAGAGGACGAGCAGTACTTC
v_call: TRBV11-2
clone_size: NA
j_call: TRBJ2-7
d_call: TRBD2

cdr3_aa: CASSQGGEGRGSPEKDYEQYF
cdr3_nt: TGCGCCAGCAGCCAAGGCGGGGAAGGGCGCGGGAGCCCCGAGAAGGATTACGAGCAGTACTTC
v_call: TRBV4-1
clone_size: NA
j_call: TRBJ2-7
d_call: TRBD2

cdr3_aa: CSVEDRAGVTDTQYF
cdr3_nt: TGCAGCGTTGAAGATCGAGCAGGGGTCACAGATACGCAGTATTTT
v_call: TRBV29-1
clone_size: NA
j_call: TRBJ2-3
d_call: NA

cdr3_aa: CAQQSLGSYEQYF
cdr3_nt: TGTGCCCAGCAATCCCTAGGCTCCTACGAGCAGTACTTC
v_call: TRBV5-4
clone_size: NA
j_call: TRBJ2-7
d_call: NA

cdr3_aa: CASSLDQGTWGATEAFF
cdr3_nt: TGTGCCAGCAGCTTAGATCAGGGGACATGGGGTGCCACTGAAGCTTTCTTT
v_call: TRBV11-3
clone_size: NA
j_call: TRBJ1-1
d_call: NA

cdr3_aa: CASSLAPNTEAFF
cdr3_nt: TGCGCCAGCAGCTTGGCCCCAAACACTGAAGCTTTCTTT
v_call: TRBV5-1
clone_size: NA
j_call: TRBJ1-1
d_call: NA